This T cell receptor beta chain was recorded in a study of cytomegalovirus exposure and HLA in healthy donors. Study-wide results and caveats: Because they were indistinguishable, some V segments, including TRBV6-2 and TRBV6-3, were excluded.

The PCR contained 60 Vbeta and 13 Jbeta primers. Using immunoSEQ multiplex PCR, the repertoire was profiled, and TCRdb retains in-frame clones only, with some absent. Of 200,000 to 250,000 clones in the sample, 65% to 85% were seen once. For this clone: Its antigen is not identified.

The CDR3 runs 13 residues. With 6 bases removed from V and 7 bases from J, the gap between germline ends came to 13 bases. In germline, CDR1 is SGHTA, CDR2 FQGNSA. Sequencing used PBMCs. This TCR came from a man under 40 in good health and CMV-seronegative. The chain combines TRBV7-2 with TRBJ2-1; tentative D call: TRBD1 (6 bases). CDR3 loop: CASRPGDVNEQFF. The CDR3 DNA is TGTGCCAGCAGACCAGGGGATGTAAATGAGCAGTTCTTC.